These T cell receptor beta chains were read from a single sample in a study of shared clonotypes between healthy human individuals. TCRdb's copy holds only in-frame clones and misses some; the assay was immunoSEQ multiplex PCR. Among about 2.1 million clones, roughly 91% were seen once, and the ten largest hold around 1.7%. The sample was naive CD8+ T cells from PBMCs. Receptors were obtained from a man aged 18 to 29 in good health. Some clones in this sample may be carry-over from other donors' samples. Each CDR3 is given with its conserved first and last residue. The order of the fields is V gene, D gene, clone size, J gene, CDR3 protein, CDR3 DNA. D genes are given only for firm matches. A row's size may be missing; if present it is once, few, many or a size class.

TRBV2	.	.	TRBJ1-2	CASSEVGNGYTF	TGTGCCAGCAGTGAAGTGGGGAATGGCTACACCTTC
TRBV10-2	.	once	TRBJ1-1	CASREGGTEAFF	TGCGCCAGCAGGGAGGGGGGTACTGAAGCTTTCTTT
TRBV27	TRBD2	.	TRBJ2-7	CASRHSGTYEQYF	TGTGCCAGCAGACACAGCGGGACCTACGAGCAGTACTTC
TRBV28	TRBD1	.	TRBJ1-3	CASSSGQGLNTIYF	TGTGCCAGCAGTTCCGGACAGGGTTTAAACACCATATATTTT
TRBV7-8	.	once	TRBJ2-1	CASSLWAGGSEQFF	TGTGCCAGCAGCTTATGGGCTGGGGGGAGTGAGCAGTTCTTC
TRBV14	TRBD2	.	TRBJ2-3	CASSQLGGSVLDTQYF	TGTGCCAGCAGCCAGCTGGGCGGGAGTGTTTTAGATACGCAGTATTTT
TRBV27	TRBD2	.	TRBJ2-2	CASSRGASGKTGELFF	TGTGCCAGCAGTCGGGGGGCTAGCGGGAAAACCGGGGAGCTGTTTTTT
TRBV5-1	.	.	TRBJ2-3	CASSLAMPTDTQYF	TGCGCCAGCAGCTTGGCCATGCCGACGGATACGCAGTATTTT
TRBV11-2	.	.	TRBJ2-7	CASSLGAGPHYEQYF	TGTGCCAGCAGCTTAGGAGCAGGACCCCACTACGAGCAGTACTTC
TRBV5-6	.	.	TRBJ2-7	CASSSEDNTYEQYF	TGTGCCAGCAGCTCTGAAGATAACACCTACGAGCAGTACTTC
TRBV27	TRBD1	.	TRBJ2-1	CASREQGLLSYNEQFF	TGTGCCAGCAGAGAACAGGGGCTACTCTCCTACAATGAGCAGTTCTTC
TRBV19	TRBD1	.	TRBJ1-1	CASSTNRGLGAFF	TGTGCCAGTAGTACCAACAGGGGGCTTGGAGCTTTCTTT
TRBV29-1	.	.	TRBJ2-7	CSVVPTTIGYEQYF	TGCAGCGTTGTGCCCACCACCATTGGGTACGAGCAGTACTTC
TRBV27	TRBD2	.	TRBJ2-2	CASSLGTSPNTGELFF	TGTGCCAGCAGTTTAGGGACTAGCCCCAACACCGGGGAGCTGTTTTTT
TRBV6-4	.	.	TRBJ2-2	CASRAPFGGELFF	TGTGCCAGCAGGGCCCCCTTCGGCGGGGAGCTGTTTTTT
TRBV11-2	TRBD1	.	TRBJ2-7	CASSLNRGYGYEQYF	TGTGCCAGCAGCTTAAACAGGGGATACGGCTACGAGCAGTACTTC
TRBV4-3	.	.	TRBJ2-3	CASSQQWGFEIPDTQYF	TGCGCCAGCAGCCAACAATGGGGATTTGAGATTCCAGATACGCAGTATTTT
TRBV9	.	.	TRBJ2-3	CASSVGTASTDTQYF	TGTGCCAGCAGCGTAGGGACAGCCAGCACAGATACGCAGTATTTT
TRBV28	TRBD2	once	TRBJ2-3	CASSLWRESDTQYF	TGTGCCAGCAGTTTATGGCGGGAGTCAGATACGCAGTATTTT
TRBV7-9	TRBD1	few	TRBJ1-4	CASGGQGDEKLFF	TGTGCCAGCGGTGGACAGGGGGATGAAAAACTGTTTTTT
TRBV27	TRBD2	.	TRBJ2-7	CASSSPGGGRFHEQYF	TGTGCCAGCAGTTCCCCTGGCGGCGGGAGGTTCCACGAGCAGTACTTC
TRBV27	TRBD2	.	TRBJ2-7	CASSTPGGVTYEQYF	TGTGCCAGCAGCACCCCGGGGGGGGTAACCTACGAGCAGTACTTC
TRBV7-9	TRBD1	.	TRBJ1-4	CASGDRAEKLFF	TGTGCCAGCGGGGACAGGGCTGAAAAACTGTTTTTT
TRBV6-6	.	.	TRBJ2-5	CASDLGGIETQYF	TGTGCCAGCGATCTTGGCGGGATTGAGACCCAGTACTTC
TRBV6-1	.	.	TRBJ1-2	CASRGLDGYTF	TGTGCCAGCAGAGGTCTTGATGGCTACACCTTC
TRBV6-5	TRBD1	.	TRBJ1-2	CATSQGPYYGYTF	TGTGCCACCTCACAGGGGCCCTACTATGGCTACACCTTC
TRBV5-1	TRBD1	.	TRBJ2-7	CASSFTLNRQGVSEQYF	TGCGCCAGCAGCTTTACTCTGAATCGACAGGGGGTCTCCGAGCAGTACTTC
TRBV7-9	.	.	TRBJ2-1	CASSLSHGLGRSYNEQFF	TGTGCCAGCAGCTTGAGTCATGGTCTTGGGCGCTCCTACAATGAGCAGTTCTTC
TRBV5-1	.	.	TRBJ2-1	CASSLEGGLYNEQFF	TGCGCCAGCAGCTTGGAAGGCGGCCTCTACAATGAGCAGTTCTTC
TRBV9	.	.	TRBJ2-7	CASSVLPGNSYEQYF	TGTGCCAGCAGCGTCCTGCCAGGAAACTCCTACGAGCAGTACTTC
TRBV15	TRBD1	.	TRBJ2-1	CATSSGQGYNEQFF	TGTGCCACCAGCAGCGGACAGGGCTACAATGAGCAGTTCTTC
TRBV10-1	TRBD2	.	TRBJ2-1	CASVLTSGRESYNEQFF	TGCGCCAGCGTACTGACTAGCGGGAGGGAGTCCTACAATGAGCAGTTCTTC
TRBV7-9	.	.	TRBJ1-1	CASSLGEAEAFF	TGTGCCAGCAGCTTAGGGGAGGCTGAAGCTTTCTTT
TRBV28	.	once	TRBJ2-7	CASSPRDQYEQYF	TGTGCCAGCAGTCCTCGGGACCAATACGAGCAGTACTTC
TRBV2	.	.	TRBJ2-7	CASRAGAFYEQYF	TGTGCCAGCCGGGCGGGGGCCTTCTACGAGCAGTACTTC
TRBV27	.	.	TRBJ1-5	CASSSRVNQPQHF	TGTGCCAGCAGTTCCAGGGTGAATCAGCCCCAGCATTTT
TRBV15	.	.	TRBJ1-2	CATSRDRGGNYGYTF	TGTGCCACCAGCAGAGACAGGGGAGGGAACTATGGCTACACCTTC
TRBV14	TRBD2	.	TRBJ2-1	CASSHVGGRAHNEQFF	TGTGCCAGCAGCCATGTCGGCGGGAGGGCCCACAATGAGCAGTTCTTC
TRBV27	.	.	TRBJ1-2	CASSLSRGGYGYTF	TGTGCCAGCAGTTTATCTCGGGGTGGCTATGGCTACACCTTC
TRBV9	.	few	TRBJ2-2	CASSVSANTGELFF	TGTGCCAGCAGCGTAAGTGCCAACACCGGGGAGCTGTTTTTT
TRBV6-1	TRBD1	few	TRBJ1-4	CASSAQGEGLDEKLFF	TGTGCCAGCAGTGCTCAGGGGGAAGGCTTGGATGAAAAACTGTTTTTT
TRBV11-2	.	.	TRBJ2-5	CASSSGAGRLRETQYF	TGTGCCAGCAGTTCAGGGGCAGGGCGATTGAGAGAGACCCAGTACTTC
TRBV7-9	.	.	TRBJ2-1	CASSLGAGHNEQFF	TGTGCCAGCAGCTTAGGCGCCGGCCACAATGAGCAGTTCTTC
TRBV13	TRBD2	once	TRBJ2-7	CASSLRSGSYEQYF	TGTGCCAGCAGCTTAAGGAGCGGGAGCTACGAGCAGTACTTC
TRBV6-1	.	.	TRBJ1-1	CASSEFGTPFLEAFF	TGTGCCAGCAGTGAATTCGGCACCCCATTCTTGGAAGCTTTCTTT
TRBV11-2	TRBD1	.	TRBJ2-7	CASSLNRGLEQYF	TGTGCCAGCAGCTTAAACAGGGGGCTCGAGCAGTACTTC
TRBV29-1	TRBD1	.	TRBJ1-2	CSVDIQGAKDLRYGYTF	TGCAGCGTAGATATACAGGGGGCGAAAGATCTACGGTATGGCTACACCTTC
TRBV25-1	.	.	TRBJ2-7	CASSDPGTTYEQYF	TGTGCCAGCAGTGACCCTGGGACAACCTACGAGCAGTACTTC
TRBV27	.	once	TRBJ1-5	CASSPGGSNQPQHF	TGTGCCAGCAGCCCCGGTGGTAGCAATCAGCCCCAGCATTTT
TRBV27	TRBD2	once	TRBJ2-1	CASSLGGRWNEQFF	TGTGCCAGCAGTCTGGGCGGGAGGTGGAATGAGCAGTTCTTC
TRBV5-6	.	.	TRBJ2-7	CASSSRDFSYEQYF	TGTGCCAGCAGCTCCAGAGACTTTTCATACGAGCAGTACTTC
TRBV10-2	.	.	TRBJ2-1	CASSENERSHNYEEQFF	TGCGCCAGCAGTGAGAACGAGCGGAGTCACAATTACGAGGAGCAGTTCTTC
TRBV29-1	.	.	TRBJ1-2	CSVEEVGLIPNYGYTF	TGCAGCGTTGAAGAAGTGGGACTAATACCTAACTATGGCTACACCTTC
TRBV7-9	.	.	TRBJ1-5	CASSLSGYGSQPQHF	TGTGCCAGCAGCTTATCAGGGTACGGTAGTCAGCCCCAGCATTTT